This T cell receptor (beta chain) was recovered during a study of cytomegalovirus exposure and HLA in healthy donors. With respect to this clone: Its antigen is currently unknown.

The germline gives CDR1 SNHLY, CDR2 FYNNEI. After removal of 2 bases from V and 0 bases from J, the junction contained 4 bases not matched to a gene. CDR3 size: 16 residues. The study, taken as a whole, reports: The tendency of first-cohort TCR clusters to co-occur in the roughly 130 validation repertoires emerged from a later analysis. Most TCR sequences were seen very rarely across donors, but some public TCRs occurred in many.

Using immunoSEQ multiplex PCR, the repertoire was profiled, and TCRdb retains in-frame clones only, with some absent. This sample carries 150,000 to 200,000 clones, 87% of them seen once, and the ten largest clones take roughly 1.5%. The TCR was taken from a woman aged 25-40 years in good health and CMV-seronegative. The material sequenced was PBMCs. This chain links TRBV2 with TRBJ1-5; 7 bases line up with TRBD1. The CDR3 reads CASSESGQYSNQPQHF. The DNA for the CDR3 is TGTGCCAGCAGTGAATCGGGACAGTATAGCAATCAGCCCCAGCATTTT.